The present T cell receptor beta chain was sequenced within a study of blood T cell repertoires in COVID-19 (dated by TCRdb to the early 2020s). The study in broad terms: Samples covering the acute and convalescent phases of COVID-19 were provided by collaborators in the United States, Italy and Spain. The prospective study material was composed of cDNA or gDNA derived from T cells, B-cell-depleted T cells, or PBMCs. The dataset comprised deeply sampled blood TCRbeta repertoires from subjects exposed to, actively infected with, or recovered from COVID-19. A freely available public database, intended as a resource for researchers studying the immune response to SARS-CoV-2, is where the repertoires were released. The samples were drawn from two sources: the first 160 participants of the ongoing ImmuneRACE study, and 1,254 subjects contributed by 6 global collaborators. Nearly every sample came with metadata listing a de-identified subject ID, COVID-19 status, age in years and sex. Where HLA class I and class II types were available, the types were taken from metadata supplied by the sample provider, not from assay-based typing. General findings and caveats noted by the study authors: The amount of clinical and demographic metadata varied by source and participant and was provided uncurated.

Enrolling through a virtual design, the prospective study's participants ranged in age from about 18 to 100 years and lived across some 23 United States geographic areas. In the prospective study, participants were assigned to cohorts based on the clinical history participants reported in a screening survey and a study questionnaire. In the prospective study, mobile phlebotomists collected whole blood, serum and a nasopharyngeal or oropharyngeal swab from each participant. Participants in the prospective study had the option to provide additional blood draws and questionnaires over a roughly 2-month period. Blood samples from the prospective study were shipped frozen or at room temperature prior to DNA extraction. V and J are truncated by 1 base and 0 bases respectively, leaving an intervening sequence of 10 bases. Taken from the germline V gene, the CDR1 and CDR2 loops are SGHTA and FQGNSA. The CDR3 sequence holds 16 residues, the cysteine and phenylalanine included. Only the CDR3 portion is preserved as DNA: 48 bases, with reading frame beginning at the first base.

Points on this clone: The antigen it recognizes is unknown. No base-level quality is on record; no much larger clone is a single base apart.

TCRbeta CDR3 regions were amplified from genomic DNA by means of the immunoSEQ Assay, a bias-controlled multiplex PCR. The authors' analysis ran thus. Within the assay, amplification of reference gene primers was used to estimate how many nucleated cells each sample contained. To quantify the absolute abundance of each unique TCRbeta CDR3 rearrangement, sequence reads were collapsed and filtered. Productive Simpson clonality was computed per sample as the square root of Simpson's diversity index over productive rearrangements. What TCRdb holds here is the immuneACCESS table cut down to in-frame rearrangements. Part of the clones is not present; checked against another copy, under half of the missing clones reflect an unresolved V gene, and the others are unexplained. Clone size and V and J calls were adopted from that table, with D and trimming inferred from the DNA. The sample table records approximately 220,000 clones; approximately 83% of these occur just once. The ten largest clonotypes hold 3% to 4% of the sample.

The chain employs TRBV7-2 and TRBJ2-1; the best D guess is TRBD2, with 6 bases matching. The clonotype originates from a woman aged 40 to 50 with acute COVID-19. Input material: PBMCs or T cells enriched from blood (not recorded which). The CDR3 loop reads CASSLVISGSYNEQFF. Here is the DNA: TGTGCCAGCAGCTTAGTTATTAGCGGCTCCTACAATGAGCAGTTCTTC.